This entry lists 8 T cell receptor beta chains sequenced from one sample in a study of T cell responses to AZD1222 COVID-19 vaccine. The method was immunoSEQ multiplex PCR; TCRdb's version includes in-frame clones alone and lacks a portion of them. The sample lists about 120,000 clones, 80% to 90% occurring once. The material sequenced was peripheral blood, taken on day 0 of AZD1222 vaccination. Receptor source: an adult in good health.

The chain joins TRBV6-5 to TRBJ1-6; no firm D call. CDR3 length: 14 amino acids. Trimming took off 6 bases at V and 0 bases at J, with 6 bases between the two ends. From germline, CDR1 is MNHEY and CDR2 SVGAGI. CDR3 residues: CASRQSSYNSPLHF. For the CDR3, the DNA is TGTGCCAGCAGACAGAGCTCCTATAATTCACCCCTCCACTTT.

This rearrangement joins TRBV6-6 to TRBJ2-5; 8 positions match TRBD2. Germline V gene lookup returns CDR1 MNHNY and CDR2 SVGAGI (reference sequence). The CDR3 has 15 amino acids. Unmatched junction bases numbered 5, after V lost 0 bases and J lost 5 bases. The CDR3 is CASSYSGLAGETQYF. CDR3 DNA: TGTGCCAGCAGTTACTCCGGACTAGCTGGGGAGACCCAGTACTTC.

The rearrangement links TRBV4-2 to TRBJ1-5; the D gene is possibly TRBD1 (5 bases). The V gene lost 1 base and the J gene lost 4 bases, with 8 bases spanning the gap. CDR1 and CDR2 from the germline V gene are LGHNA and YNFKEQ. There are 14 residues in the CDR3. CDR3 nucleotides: TGTGCCAGCAGCCAAGGGACAAGTAATCAGCCCCAGCATTTT. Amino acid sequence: CASSQGTSNQPQHF.

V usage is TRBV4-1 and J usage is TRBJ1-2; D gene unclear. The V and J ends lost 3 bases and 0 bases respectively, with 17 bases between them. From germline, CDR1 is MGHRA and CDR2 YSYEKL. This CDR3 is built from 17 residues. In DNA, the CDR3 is TGCGCCAGCAGCCAGCTTCAGCGGGATCCCACTAACTATGGCTACACCTTC. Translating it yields CASSQLQRDPTNYGYTF.

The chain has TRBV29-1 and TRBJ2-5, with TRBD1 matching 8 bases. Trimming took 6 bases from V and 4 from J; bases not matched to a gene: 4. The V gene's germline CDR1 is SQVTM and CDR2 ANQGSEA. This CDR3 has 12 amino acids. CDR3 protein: CSVTGAVETQYF. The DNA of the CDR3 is TGCAGCGTGACAGGGGCGGTAGAGACCCAGTACTTC.

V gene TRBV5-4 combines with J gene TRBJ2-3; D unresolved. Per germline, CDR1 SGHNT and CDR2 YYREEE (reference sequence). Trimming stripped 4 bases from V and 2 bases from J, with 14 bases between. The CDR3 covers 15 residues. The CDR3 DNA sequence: TGTGCCAGCAGCCCCGTATCGATCCTCACAGATACGCAGTATTTT. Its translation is CASSPVSILTDTQYF.

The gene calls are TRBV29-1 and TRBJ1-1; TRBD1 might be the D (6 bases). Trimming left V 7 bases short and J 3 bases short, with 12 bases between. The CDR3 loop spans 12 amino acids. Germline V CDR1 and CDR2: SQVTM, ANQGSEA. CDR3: CSASTGYTEAFF. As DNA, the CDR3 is TGCAGCGCATCAACAGGGTACACTGAAGCTTTCTTT.

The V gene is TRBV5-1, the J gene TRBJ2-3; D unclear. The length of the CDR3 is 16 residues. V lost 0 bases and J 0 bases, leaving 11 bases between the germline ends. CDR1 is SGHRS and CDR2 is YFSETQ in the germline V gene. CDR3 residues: CASSLARLISTDTQYF. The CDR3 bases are TGCGCCAGCAGCTTGGCCAGGTTGATAAGCACAGATACGCAGTATTTT.